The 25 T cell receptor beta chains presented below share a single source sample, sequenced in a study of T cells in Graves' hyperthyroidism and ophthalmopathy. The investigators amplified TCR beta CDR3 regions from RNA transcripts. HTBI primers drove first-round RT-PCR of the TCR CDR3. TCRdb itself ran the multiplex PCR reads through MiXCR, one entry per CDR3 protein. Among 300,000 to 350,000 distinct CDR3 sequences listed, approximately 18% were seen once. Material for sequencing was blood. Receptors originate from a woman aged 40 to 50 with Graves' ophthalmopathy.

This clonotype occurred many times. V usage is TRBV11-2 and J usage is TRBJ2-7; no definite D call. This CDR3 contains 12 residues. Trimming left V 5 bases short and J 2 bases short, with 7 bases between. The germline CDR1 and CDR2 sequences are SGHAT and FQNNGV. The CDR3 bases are TGTGCCAGCAGCCCTGTCACCTACGAGCAGTACTTC. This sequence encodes CASSPVTYEQYF.

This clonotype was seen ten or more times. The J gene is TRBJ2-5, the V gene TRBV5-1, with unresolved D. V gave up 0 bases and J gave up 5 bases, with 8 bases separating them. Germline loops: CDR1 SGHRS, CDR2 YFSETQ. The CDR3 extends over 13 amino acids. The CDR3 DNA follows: TGCGCCAGCAGCTTGGGTGATGTGGAGACCCAGTACTTC. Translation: CASSLGDVETQYF.

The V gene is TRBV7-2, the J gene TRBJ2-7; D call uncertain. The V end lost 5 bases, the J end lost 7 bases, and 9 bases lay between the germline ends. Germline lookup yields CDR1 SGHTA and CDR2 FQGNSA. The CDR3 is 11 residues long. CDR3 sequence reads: CASSLSVEQYF. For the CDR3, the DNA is TGTGCCAGCAGCCTTAGTGTTGAGCAGTACTTC.

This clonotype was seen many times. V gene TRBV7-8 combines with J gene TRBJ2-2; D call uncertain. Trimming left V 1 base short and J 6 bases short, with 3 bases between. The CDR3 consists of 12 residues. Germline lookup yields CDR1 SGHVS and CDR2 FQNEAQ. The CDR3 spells CASSLGPGELFF. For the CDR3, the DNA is TGTGCCAGCAGCTTAGGGCCCGGGGAGCTGTTTTTT.

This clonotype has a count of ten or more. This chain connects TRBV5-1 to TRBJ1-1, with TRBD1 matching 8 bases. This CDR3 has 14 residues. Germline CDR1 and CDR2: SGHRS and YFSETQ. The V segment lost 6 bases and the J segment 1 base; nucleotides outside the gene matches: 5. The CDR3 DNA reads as TGCGCCAGCAACCGGGACAGGCAGAACACTGAAGCTTTCTTT. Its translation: CASNRDRQNTEAFF.

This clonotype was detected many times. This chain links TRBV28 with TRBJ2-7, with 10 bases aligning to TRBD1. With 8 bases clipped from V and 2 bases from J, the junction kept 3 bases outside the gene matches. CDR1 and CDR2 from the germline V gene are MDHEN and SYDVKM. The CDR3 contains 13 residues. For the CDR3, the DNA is TGTGCCAGCGGGACAGGGGCCCCCTACGAGCAGTACTTC. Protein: CASGTGAPYEQYF.

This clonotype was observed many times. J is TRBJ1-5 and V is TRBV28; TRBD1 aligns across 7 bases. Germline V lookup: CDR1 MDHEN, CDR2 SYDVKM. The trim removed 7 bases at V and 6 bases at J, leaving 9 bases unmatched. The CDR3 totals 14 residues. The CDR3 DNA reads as TGTGCCAGCATTCTTGACAGGGAGGCTCAGCCCCAGCATTTT. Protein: CASILDREAQPQHF.

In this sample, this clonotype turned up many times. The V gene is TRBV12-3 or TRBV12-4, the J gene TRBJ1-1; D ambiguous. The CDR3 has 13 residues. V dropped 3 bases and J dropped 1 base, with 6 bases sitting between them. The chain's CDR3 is CASSFYRNTEAFF. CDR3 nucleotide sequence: TGTGCCAGCAGTTTCTACAGGAACACTGAAGCTTTCTTT.

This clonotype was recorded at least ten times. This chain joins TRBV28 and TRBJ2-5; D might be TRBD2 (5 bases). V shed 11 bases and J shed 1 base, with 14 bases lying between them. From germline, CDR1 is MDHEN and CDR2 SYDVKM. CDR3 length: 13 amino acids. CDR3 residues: CAVSDGVQETQYF. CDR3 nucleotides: TGTGCCGTTTCCGACGGGGTCCAAGAGACCCAGTACTTC.

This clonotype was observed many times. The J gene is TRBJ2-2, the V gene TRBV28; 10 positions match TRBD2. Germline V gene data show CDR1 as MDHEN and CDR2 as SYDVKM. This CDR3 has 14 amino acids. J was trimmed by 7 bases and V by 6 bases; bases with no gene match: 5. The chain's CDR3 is CASSRSGRIGELFF. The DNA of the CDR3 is TGTGCCAGCAGCCGTAGCGGGAGGATCGGGGAGCTGTTTTTT.

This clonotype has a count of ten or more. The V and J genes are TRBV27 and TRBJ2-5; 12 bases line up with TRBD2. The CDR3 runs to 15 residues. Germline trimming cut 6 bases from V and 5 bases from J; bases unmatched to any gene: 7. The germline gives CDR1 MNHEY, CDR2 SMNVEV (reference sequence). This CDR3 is CASSQGLAGRETQYF. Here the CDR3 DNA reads TGTGCCAGCAGCCAAGGACTAGCGGGGAGGGAGACCCAGTACTTC.

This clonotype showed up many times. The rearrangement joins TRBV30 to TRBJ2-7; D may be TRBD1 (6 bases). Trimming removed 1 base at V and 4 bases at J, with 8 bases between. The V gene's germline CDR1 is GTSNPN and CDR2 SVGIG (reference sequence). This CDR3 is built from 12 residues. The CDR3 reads CAWSATGYEQYF. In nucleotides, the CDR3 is TGTGCCTGGAGTGCGACAGGATACGAGCAGTACTTC.

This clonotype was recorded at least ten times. The CDR3 nucleotides read TGTGCCAGCAGCTTAACCCTTAGCGGGGAGAACACCGGGGAGCTGTTTTTT. It codes for CASSLTLSGENTGELFF. The V gene is TRBV7-2, the J gene TRBJ2-2; TRBD2 agrees at 8 bases. With V trimmed by 2 bases and J by 1 base, 6 bases remained unmatched. This CDR3 region has 17 residues. Germline V CDR1 and CDR2: SGHTA, FQGNSA. The full variable domain, with the rest looked up from reference TRBV7-2 and TRBJ2-2, is GAGVSQSPSNKVTEKGKDVELRCDPISGHTALYWYRQSLGQGLEFLIYFQGNSAPDKSGLPSDRFSAERTGGSVSTLTIQRTQQEDSAVYLCASSLTLSGENTGELFFGEGSRLTVL.

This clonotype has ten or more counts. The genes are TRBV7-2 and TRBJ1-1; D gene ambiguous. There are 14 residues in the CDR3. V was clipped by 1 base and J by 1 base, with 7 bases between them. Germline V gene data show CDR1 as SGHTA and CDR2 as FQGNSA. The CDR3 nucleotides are TGTGCCAGCAGCTTAGTTCTCCAGAACACTGAAGCTTTCTTT. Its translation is CASSLVLQNTEAFF.

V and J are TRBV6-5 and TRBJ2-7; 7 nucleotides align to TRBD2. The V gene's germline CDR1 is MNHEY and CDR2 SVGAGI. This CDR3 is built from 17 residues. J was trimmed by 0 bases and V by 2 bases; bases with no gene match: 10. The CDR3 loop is CASSYGIAGPSSYEQYF. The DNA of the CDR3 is TGTGCCAGCAGTTACGGCATAGCGGGCCCGAGCTCCTACGAGCAGTACTTC.

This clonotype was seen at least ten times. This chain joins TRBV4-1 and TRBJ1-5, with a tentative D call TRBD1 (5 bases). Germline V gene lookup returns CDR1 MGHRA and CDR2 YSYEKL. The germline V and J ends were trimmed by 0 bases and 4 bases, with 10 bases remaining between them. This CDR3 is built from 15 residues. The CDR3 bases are TGCGCCAGCAGCCAAGATCTGGCAGGGAATCAGCCCCAGCATTTT. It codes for CASSQDLAGNQPQHF.

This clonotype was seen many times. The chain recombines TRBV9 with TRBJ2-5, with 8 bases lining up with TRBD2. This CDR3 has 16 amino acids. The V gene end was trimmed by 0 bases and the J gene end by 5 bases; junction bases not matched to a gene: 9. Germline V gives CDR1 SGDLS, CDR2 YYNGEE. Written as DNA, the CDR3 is TGTGCCAGCAGCGTAGACAGAGCTAGCGGGCGGGAGACCCAGTACTTC. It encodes CASSVDRASGRETQYF.

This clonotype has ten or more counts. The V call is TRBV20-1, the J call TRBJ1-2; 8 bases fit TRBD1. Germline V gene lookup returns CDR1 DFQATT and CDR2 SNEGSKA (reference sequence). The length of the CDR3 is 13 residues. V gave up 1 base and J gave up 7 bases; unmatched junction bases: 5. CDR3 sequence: CSARGQGAGGYTF. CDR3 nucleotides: TGCAGTGCTAGAGGGCAGGGGGCGGGTGGCTACACCTTC.

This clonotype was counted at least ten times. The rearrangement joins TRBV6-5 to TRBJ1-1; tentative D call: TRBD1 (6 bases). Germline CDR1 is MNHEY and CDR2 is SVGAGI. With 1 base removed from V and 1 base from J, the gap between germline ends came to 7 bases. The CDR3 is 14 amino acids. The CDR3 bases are TGTGCCAGCAGTTACTACAGGGCGAACACTGAAGCTTTCTTT. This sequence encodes CASSYYRANTEAFF.

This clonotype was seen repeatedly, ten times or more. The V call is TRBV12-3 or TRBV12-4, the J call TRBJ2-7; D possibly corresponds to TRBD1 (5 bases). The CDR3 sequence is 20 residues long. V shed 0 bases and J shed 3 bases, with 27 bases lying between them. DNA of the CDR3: TGTGCCAGCAGTTTAGCGCTGTCCCAGGGTGGTCCGACTTCCAACTACGAGCAGTACTTC. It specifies CASSLALSQGGPTSNYEQYF.

CDR3 sequence: CASSFSGTSGYEQYF. The CDR3 nucleotides read TGTGCCAGCAGTTTCTCCGGGACTAGCGGCTACGAGCAGTACTTC. The rearrangement links TRBV6-5 to TRBJ2-7, with 11 bases matching TRBD2. The CDR3 consists of 15 residues. V shed 4 bases, J shed 3 bases, and the junction held 5 bases outside the gene matches. Germline V gene lookup returns CDR1 MNHEY and CDR2 SVGAGI.

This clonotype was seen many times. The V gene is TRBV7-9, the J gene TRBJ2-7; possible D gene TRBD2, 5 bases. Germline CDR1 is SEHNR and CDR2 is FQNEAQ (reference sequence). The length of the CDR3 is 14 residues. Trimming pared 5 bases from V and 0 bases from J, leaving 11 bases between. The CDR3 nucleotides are TGTGCCAGCAGCCCTTGGACTGACTCCTACGAGCAGTACTTC. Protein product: CASSPWTDSYEQYF. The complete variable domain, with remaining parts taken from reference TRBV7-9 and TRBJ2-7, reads DTGVSQNPRHKITKRGQNVTFRCDPISEHNRLYWYRQTLGQGPEFLTYFQNEAQLEKSRLLSDRFSAERPKGSFSTLEIQRTEQGDSAMYLCASSPWTDSYEQYFGPGTRLTVT.

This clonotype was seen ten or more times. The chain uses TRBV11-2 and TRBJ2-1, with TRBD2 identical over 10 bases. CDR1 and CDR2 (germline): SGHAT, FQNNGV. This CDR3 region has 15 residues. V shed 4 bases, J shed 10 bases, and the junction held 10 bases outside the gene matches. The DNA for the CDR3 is TGTGCCAGCAGCTCATTAAGCGGGAGGGCCTGGGAGCAGTTCTTC. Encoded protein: CASSSLSGRAWEQFF.

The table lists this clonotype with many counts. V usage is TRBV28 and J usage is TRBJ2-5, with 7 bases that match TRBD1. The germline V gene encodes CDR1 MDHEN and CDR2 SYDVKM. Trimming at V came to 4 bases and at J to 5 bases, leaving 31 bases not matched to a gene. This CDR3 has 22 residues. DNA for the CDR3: TGTGCCAGCAGTTCATCATTTTCGAGCGAAACAGGGGAGTTACTAGTATTCGAGACCCAGTACTTC. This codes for CASSSSFSSETGELLVFETQYF.

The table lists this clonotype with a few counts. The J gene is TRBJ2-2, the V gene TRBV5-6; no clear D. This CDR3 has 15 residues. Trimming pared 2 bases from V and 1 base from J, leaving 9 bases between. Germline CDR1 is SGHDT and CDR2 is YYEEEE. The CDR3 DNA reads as TGTGCCAGCAGCTTCTCCACATTGAACACCGGGGAGCTGTTTTTT. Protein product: CASSFSTLNTGELFF.